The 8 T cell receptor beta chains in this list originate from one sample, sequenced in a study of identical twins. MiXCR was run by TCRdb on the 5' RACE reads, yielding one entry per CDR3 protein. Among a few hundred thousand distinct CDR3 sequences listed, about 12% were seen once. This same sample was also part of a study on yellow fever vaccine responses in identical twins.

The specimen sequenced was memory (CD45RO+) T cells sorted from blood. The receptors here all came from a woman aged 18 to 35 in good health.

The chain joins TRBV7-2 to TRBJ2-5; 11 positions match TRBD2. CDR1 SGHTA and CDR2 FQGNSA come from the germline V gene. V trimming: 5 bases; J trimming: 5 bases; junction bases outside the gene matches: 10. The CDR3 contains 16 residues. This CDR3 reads CASSQALGLAEETQYF. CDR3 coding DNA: TGTGCCAGCAGCCAGGCCCTGGGACTAGCGGAGGAGACCCAGTACTTC.

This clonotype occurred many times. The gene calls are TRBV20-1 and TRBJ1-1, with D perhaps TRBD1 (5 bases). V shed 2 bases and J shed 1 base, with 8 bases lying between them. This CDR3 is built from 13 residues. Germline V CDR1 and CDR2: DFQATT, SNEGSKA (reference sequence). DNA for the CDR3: TGCAGTGCTAGACGGGGGACGAACACTGAAGCTTTCTTT. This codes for CSARRGTNTEAFF.

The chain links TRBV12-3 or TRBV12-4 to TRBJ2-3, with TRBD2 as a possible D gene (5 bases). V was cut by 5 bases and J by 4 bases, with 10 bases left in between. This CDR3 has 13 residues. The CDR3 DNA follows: TGTGCCAGCAGTCCCCATAGCGCAGATACGCAGTATTTT. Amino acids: CASSPHSADTQYF.

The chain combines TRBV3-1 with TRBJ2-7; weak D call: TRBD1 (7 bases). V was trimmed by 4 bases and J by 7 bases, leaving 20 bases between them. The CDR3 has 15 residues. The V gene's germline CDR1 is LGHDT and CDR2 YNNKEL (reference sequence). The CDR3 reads CASSPALGRGREQYF. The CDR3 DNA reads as TGTGCCAGCAGCCCAGCCCTGGGCAGGGGGAGGGAGCAGTACTTC.

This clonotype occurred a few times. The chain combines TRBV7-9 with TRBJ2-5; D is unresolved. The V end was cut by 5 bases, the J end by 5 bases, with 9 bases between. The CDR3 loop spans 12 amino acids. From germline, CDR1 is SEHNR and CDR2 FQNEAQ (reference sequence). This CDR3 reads CASSHIGETQYF. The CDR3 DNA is TGTGCCAGCAGCCACATAGGGGAGACCCAGTACTTC.

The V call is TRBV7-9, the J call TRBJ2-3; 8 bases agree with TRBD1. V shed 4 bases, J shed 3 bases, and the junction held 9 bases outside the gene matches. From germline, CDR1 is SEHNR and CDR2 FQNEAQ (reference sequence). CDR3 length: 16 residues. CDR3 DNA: TGTGCCAGCAGCTATAGGTCGGACAGGGAAACAGATACGCAGTATTTT. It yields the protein CASSYRSDRETDTQYF.

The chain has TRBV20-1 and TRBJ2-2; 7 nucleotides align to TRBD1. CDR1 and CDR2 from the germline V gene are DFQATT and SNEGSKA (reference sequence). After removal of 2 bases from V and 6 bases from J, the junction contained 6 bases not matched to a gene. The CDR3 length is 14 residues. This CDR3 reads CSARKVQGAGELFF. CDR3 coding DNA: TGCAGTGCTAGAAAGGTTCAGGGGGCCGGGGAGCTGTTTTTT.

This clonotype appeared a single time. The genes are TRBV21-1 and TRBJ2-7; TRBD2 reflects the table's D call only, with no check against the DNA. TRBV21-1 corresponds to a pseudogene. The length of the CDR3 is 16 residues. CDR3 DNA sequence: TGTGCCAGCAGCAAAGGCCTAGCGGGAGAAAGCTACGAGCAGTACTTC. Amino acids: CASSKGLAGESYEQYF.